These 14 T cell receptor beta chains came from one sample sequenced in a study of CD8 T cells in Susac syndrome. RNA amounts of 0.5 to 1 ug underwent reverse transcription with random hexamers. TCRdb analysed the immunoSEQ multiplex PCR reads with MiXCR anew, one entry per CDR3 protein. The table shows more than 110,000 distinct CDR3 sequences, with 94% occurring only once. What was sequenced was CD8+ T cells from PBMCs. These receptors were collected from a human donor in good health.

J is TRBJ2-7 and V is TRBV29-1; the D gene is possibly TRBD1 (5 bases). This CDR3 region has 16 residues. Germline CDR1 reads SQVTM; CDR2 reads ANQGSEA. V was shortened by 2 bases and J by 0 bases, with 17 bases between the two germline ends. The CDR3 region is CSVEPYGQDNSYEQYF. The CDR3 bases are TGCAGCGTTGAACCCTACGGACAAGACAACTCCTACGAGCAGTACTTC.

The CDR3 DNA sequence: TGTGCCAGCGGGGACCTAACCTCCGATCAGCCCCAGCATTTT. Amino acid sequence: CASGDLTSDQPQHF. The V gene is TRBV7-9, the J gene TRBJ1-5; a possible D gene is TRBD1 (5 bases). Deletions cut 8 bases from V and 5 bases from J, with 16 bases between. Germline V lookup: CDR1 SEHNR, CDR2 FQNEAQ (reference sequence). CDR3 size: 14 residues.

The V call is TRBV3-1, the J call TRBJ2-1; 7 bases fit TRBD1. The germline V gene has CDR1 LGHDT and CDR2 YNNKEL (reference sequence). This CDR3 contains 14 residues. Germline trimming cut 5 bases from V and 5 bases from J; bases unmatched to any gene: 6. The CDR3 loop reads CASSDRDSNNEQFF. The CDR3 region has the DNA TGTGCCAGCAGCGACCGGGACAGCAACAATGAGCAGTTCTTC.

CDR3 region: CASSGQGATGELFF. The DNA for the CDR3 is TGTGCCAGCAGTGGACAGGGGGCCACCGGGGAGCTGTTTTTT. The chain couples TRBV12-3 or TRBV12-4 to TRBJ2-2, with TRBD1 identical over 11 bases. The ends lost 5 bases at V and 4 bases at J; junction bases unmatched: 0. CDR3 length equals 14 residues.

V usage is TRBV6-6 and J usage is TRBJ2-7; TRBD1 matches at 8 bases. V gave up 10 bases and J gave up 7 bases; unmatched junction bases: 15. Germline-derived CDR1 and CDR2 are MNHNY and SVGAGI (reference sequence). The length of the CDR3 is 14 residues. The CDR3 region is CATLQGAFSGEQYF. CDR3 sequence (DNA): TGTGCCACCCTCCAGGGGGCATTTAGTGGGGAGCAGTACTTC.

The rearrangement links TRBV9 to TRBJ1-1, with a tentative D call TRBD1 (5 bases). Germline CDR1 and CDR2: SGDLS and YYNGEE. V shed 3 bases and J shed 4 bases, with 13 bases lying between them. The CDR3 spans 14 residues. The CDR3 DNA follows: TGTGCCAGCAGCGAGCCTAAGGGGAGCACTGAAGCTTTCTTT. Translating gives CASSEPKGSTEAFF.

The CDR3: CSVDSGQGRDTQYF. CDR3 nucleotide sequence: TGCAGCGTTGACTCCGGACAGGGGAGGGATACGCAGTATTTT. This chain connects TRBV29-1 to TRBJ2-3, with 9 bases fitting TRBD1. Per germline, CDR1 SQVTM and CDR2 ANQGSEA. This CDR3 contains 14 residues. The junction had 7 bases not matched to a gene; V was cut back by 3 bases and J by 6 bases.

CDR3 loop: CASSPPSGHLYNEQFF. The CDR3, as DNA: TGTGCCAGCAGCCCGCCTAGCGGGCACCTCTACAATGAGCAGTTCTTC. The chain employs TRBV27 and TRBJ2-1; 8 nucleotides line up with TRBD2. V lost 6 bases to trimming and J lost 3 bases; unmatched junction nucleotides: 10. Per the germline V gene, CDR1 is MNHEY and CDR2 is SMNVEV (reference sequence). This CDR3 region has 16 residues.

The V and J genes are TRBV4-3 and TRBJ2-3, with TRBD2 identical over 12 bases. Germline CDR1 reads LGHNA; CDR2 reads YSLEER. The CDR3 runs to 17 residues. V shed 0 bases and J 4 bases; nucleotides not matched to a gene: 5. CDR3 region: CASSQDLTSGRSDTQYF. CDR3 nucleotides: TGCGCCAGCAGCCAAGATCTGACTAGCGGGAGATCAGATACGCAGTATTTT.

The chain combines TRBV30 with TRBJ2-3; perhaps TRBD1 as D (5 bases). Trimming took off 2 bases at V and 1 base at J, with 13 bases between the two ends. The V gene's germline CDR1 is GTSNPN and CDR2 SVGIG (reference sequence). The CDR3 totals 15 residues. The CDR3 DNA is TGTGCCTGGAGTACTACAGGTTCGGGCACAGATACGCAGTATTTT. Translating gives CAWSTTGSGTDTQYF.

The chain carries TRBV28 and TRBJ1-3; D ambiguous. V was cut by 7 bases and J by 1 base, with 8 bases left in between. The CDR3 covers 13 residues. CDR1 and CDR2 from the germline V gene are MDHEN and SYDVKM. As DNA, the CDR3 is TGTGCCAGCAAGTCCAGTTCTGGAAACACCATATATTTT. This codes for CASKSSSGNTIYF.

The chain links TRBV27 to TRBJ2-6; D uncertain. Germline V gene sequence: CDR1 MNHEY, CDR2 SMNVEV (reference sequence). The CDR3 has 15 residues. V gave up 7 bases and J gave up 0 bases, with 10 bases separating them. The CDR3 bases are TGTGCCAGCACACTCTACCACTCTGGGGCCAACGTCCTGACTTTC. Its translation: CASTLYHSGANVLTF.

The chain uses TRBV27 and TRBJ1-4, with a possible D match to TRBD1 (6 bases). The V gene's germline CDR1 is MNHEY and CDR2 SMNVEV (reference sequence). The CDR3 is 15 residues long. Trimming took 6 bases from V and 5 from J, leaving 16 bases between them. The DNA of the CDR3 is TGTGCCAGCAGCGGGGGGGGCGCTTGGAATGAAAAACTGTTTTTT. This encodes CASSGGGAWNEKLFF.

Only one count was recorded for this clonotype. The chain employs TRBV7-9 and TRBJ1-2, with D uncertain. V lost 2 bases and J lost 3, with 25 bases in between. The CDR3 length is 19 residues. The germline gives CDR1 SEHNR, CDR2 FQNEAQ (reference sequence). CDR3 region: CASSLPYTPASPADYGYTF. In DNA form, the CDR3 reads TGTGCCAGCAGCTTACCCTACACCCCGGCCAGCCCTGCTGACTATGGCTACACCTTC.